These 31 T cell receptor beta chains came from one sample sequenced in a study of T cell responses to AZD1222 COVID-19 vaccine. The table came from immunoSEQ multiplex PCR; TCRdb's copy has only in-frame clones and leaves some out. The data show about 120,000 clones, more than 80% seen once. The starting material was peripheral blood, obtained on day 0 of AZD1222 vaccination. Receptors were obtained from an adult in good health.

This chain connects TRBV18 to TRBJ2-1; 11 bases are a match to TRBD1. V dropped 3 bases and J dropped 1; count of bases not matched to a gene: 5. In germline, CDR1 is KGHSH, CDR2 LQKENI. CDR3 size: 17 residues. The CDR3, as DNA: TGTGCCAGCTCACCTGCCGGGACAGGGGGATCCTACAATGAGCAGTTCTTC. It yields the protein CASSPAGTGGSYNEQFF.

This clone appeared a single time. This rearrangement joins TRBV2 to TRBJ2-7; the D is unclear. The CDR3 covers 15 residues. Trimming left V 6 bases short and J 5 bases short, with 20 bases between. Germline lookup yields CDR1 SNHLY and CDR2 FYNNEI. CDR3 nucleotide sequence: TGTGCCAGCAGCAGAGGAAGGGCCATGAAGAACGAGCAGTACTTC. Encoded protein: CASSRGRAMKNEQYF. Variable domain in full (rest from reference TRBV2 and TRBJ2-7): EPEVTQTPSHQVTQMGQEVILRCVPISNHLYFYWYRQILGQKVEFLVSFYNNEISEKSEIFDDQFSVERPDGSNFTLKIRSTKLEDSAMYFCASSRGRAMKNEQYFGPGTRLTVT.

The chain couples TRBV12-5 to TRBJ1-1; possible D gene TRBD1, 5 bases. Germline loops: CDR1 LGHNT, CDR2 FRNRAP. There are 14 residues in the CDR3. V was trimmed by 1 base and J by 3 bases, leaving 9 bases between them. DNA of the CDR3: TGTGCTAGTGGTTTGGGGGGCATAGACACTGAAGCTTTCTTT. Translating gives CASGLGGIDTEAFF.

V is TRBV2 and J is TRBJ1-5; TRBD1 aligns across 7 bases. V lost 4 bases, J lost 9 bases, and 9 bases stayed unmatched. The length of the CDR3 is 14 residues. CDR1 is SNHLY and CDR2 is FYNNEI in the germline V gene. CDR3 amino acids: CASSVDRARVPQHF. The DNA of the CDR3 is TGTGCCAGCAGTGTCGACAGGGCCCGGGTGCCCCAGCATTTT.

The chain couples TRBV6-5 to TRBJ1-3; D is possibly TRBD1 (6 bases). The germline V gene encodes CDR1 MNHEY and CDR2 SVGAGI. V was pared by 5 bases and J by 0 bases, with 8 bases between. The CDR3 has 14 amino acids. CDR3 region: CASSQGSSGNTIYF. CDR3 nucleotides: TGTGCCAGCAGTCAGGGGAGCTCTGGAAACACCATATATTTT.

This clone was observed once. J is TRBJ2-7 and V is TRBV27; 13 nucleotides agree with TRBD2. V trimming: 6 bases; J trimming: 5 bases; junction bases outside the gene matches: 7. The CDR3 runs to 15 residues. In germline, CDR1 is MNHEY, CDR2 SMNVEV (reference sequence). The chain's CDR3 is CASRTGLAGRNEQYF. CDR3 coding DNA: TGTGCCAGCAGGACGGGACTAGCGGGAAGGAACGAGCAGTACTTC.

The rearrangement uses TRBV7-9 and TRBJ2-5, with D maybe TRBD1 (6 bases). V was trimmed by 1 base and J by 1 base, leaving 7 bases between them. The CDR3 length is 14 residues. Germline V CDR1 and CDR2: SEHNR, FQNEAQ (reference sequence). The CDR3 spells CASSLEGVQETQYF. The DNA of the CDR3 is TGTGCCAGCAGCTTAGAGGGGGTCCAAGAGACCCAGTACTTC. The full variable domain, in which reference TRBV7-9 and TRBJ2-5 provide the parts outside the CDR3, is DTGVSQNPRHKITKRGQNVTFRCDPISEHNRLYWYRQTLGQGPEFLTYFQNEAQLEKSRLLSDRFSAERPKGSFSTLEIQRTEQGDSAMYLCASSLEGVQETQYFGPGTRLLVL.

The CDR3 DNA reads as TGTGCCAGCAGGATTGGGGCAGGAGCGAATCAGCCCCAGCATTTT. Translation gives CASRIGAGANQPQHF. The chain joins TRBV7-8 to TRBJ1-5; D possibly corresponds to TRBD1 (5 bases). This CDR3 is built from 15 residues. The germline V gene has CDR1 SGHVS and CDR2 FQNEAQ. The ends were cut back, 6 bases at V and 4 bases at J, with 16 bases in the middle. Supplemented by reference TRBV7-8 and TRBJ1-5, the full variable domain reads GAGVSQSPRYKVAKRGQDVALRCDPISGHVSLFWYQQALGQGPEFLTYFQNEAQLDKSGLPSDRFFAERPEGSVSTLKIQRTQQEDSAVYLCASRIGAGANQPQHFGDGTRLSIL.

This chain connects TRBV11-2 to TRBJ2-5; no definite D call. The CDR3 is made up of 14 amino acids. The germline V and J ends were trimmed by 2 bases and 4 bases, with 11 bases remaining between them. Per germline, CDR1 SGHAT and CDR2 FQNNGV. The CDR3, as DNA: TGTGCCAGCAGCTTAAGACGGCCCGGAGAGACCCAGTACTTC. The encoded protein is CASSLRRPGETQYF.

The chain's CDR3 is CASSPVVVVEGSYNEQFF. The CDR3 DNA reads TGTGCCAGCAGCCCTGTTGTGGTGGTGGAAGGCTCCTACAATGAGCAGTTCTTC. The genes are TRBV7-9 and TRBJ2-1, with D unresolved. From germline, CDR1 is SEHNR and CDR2 FQNEAQ (reference sequence). V dropped 5 bases and J dropped 0 bases, with 20 bases sitting between them. This CDR3 comprises 18 residues.

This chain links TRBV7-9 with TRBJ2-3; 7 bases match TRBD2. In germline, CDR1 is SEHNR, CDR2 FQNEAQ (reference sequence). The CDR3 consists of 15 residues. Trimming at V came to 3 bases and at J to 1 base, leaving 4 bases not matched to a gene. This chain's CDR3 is CASSFRAGGTDTQYF. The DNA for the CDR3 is TGTGCCAGCAGCTTTCGGGCGGGAGGCACAGATACGCAGTATTTT.

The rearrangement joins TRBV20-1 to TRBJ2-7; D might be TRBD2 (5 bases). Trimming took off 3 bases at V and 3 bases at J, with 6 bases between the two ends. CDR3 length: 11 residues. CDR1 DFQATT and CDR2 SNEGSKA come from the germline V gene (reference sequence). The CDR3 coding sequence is TGCAGTGCTAGTGAGGGCTACGAGCAGTACTTC. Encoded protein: CSASEGYEQYF.

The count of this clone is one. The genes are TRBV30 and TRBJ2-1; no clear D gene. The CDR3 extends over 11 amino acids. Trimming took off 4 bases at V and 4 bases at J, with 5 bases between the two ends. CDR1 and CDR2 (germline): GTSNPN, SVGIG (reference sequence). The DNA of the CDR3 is TGTGCCTGGACCGTATACAATGAGCAGTTCTTC. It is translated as CAWTVYNEQFF.

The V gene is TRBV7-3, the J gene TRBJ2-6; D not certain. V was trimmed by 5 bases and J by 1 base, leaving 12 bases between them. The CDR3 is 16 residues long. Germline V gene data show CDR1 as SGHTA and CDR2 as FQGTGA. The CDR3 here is CASSPMQPSGANVLTF. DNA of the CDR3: TGTGCCAGCAGCCCTATGCAGCCTTCTGGGGCCAACGTCCTGACTTTC.

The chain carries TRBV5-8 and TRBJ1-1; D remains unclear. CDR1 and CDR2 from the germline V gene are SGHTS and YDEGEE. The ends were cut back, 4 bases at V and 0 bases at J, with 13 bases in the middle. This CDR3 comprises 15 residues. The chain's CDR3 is CASSRDGGLNTEAFF. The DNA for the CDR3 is TGTGCCAGCAGCCGCGATGGAGGTTTGAACACTGAAGCTTTCTTT.

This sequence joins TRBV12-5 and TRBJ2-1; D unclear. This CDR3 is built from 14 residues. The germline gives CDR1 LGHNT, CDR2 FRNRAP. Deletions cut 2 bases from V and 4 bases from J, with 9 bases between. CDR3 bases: TGTGCTAGTGGTTTGCCCTCTAAGTACAATGAGCAGTTCTTC. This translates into CASGLPSKYNEQFF.

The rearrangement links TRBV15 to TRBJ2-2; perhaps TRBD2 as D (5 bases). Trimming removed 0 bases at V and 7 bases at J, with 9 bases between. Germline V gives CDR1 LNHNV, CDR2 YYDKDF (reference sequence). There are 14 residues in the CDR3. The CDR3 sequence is CATSRDGLGGELFF. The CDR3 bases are TGTGCCACCAGCAGAGATGGACTGGGCGGGGAGCTGTTTTTT. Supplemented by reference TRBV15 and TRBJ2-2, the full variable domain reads DAMVIQNPRYQVTQFGKPVTLSCSQTLNHNVMYWYQQKSSQAPKLLFHYYDKDFNNEADTPDNFQSRRPNTSFCFLDIRSPGLGDTAMYLCATSRDGLGGELFFGEGSRLTVL.

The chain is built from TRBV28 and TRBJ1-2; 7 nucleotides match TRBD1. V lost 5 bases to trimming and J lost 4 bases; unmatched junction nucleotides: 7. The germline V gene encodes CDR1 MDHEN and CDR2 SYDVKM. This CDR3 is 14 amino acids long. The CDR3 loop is CASSPRDSLYGYTF. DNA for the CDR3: TGTGCCAGCAGTCCCCGGGACAGCCTCTATGGCTACACCTTC.

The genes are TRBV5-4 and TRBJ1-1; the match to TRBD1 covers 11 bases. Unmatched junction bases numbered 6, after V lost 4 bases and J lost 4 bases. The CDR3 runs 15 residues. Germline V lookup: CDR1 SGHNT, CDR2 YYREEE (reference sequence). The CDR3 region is CASSLSGTGGTEAFF. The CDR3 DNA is TGTGCCAGCAGCCTATCCGGGACAGGGGGCACTGAAGCTTTCTTT.

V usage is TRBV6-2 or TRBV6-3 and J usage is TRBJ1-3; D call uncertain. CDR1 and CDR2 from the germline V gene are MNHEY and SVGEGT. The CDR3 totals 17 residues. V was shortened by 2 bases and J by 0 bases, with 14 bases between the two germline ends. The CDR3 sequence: CASSYRGLRDSGNTIYF. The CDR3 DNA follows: TGTGCCAGCAGTTACAGAGGACTCCGGGACTCTGGAAACACCATATATTTT.

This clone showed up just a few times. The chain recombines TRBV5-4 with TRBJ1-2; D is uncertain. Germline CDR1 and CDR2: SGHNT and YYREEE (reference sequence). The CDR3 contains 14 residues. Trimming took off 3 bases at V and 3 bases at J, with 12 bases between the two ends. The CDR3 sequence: CASSSDRGHYGYTF. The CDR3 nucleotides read TGTGCCAGCAGCTCCGACCGAGGGCACTATGGCTACACCTTC.

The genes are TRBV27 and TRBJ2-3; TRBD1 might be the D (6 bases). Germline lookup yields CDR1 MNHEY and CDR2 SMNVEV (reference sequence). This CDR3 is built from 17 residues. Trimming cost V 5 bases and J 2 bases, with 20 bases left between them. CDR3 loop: CASSRSRQGSYTDTQYF. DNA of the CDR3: TGTGCCAGCAGTCGCTCTCGGCAGGGGTCCTACACAGATACGCAGTATTTT.

The CDR3 here is CSVAYPGTENTEAFF. DNA for the CDR3: TGCAGCGTTGCCTATCCCGGGACAGAGAACACTGAAGCTTTCTTT. The rearrangement links TRBV29-1 to TRBJ1-1; 7 bases fit TRBD1. Looked up from germline, CDR1 is SQVTM and CDR2 is ANQGSEA. The CDR3 spans 15 residues. V shed 4 bases and J 1 base; nucleotides not matched to a gene: 9.

The CDR3 loop reads CASSLWQGARQPQHF. The CDR3 bases are TGTGCCAGCAGCTTATGGCAGGGGGCGAGGCAGCCCCAGCATTTT. The V and J genes are TRBV7-2 and TRBJ1-5, with TRBD1 matching 8 bases. J gave up 7 bases and V 2 bases, and 7 bases lay outside the gene matches. The CDR3 is 15 residues long. CDR1 and CDR2 (germline): SGHTA, FQGNSA.

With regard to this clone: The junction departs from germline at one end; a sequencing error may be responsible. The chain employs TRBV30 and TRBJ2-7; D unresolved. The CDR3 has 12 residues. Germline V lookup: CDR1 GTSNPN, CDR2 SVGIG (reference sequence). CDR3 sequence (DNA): TGTGCCTGGGGTGTGGGCTCCTACGAGCAGTACTTC. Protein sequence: CAWGVGSYEQYF.

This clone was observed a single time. For the CDR3, the DNA is TGTGCCAGCAGTTTTCGCCGTAGTCAAGAGACCCAGTACTTC. As protein: CASSFRRSQETQYF. The gene calls are TRBV27 and TRBJ2-5; no clear D gene. The germline V and J ends were trimmed by 3 bases and 2 bases, with 10 bases remaining between them. Germline V gives CDR1 MNHEY, CDR2 SMNVEV (reference sequence). The CDR3 runs to 14 residues.

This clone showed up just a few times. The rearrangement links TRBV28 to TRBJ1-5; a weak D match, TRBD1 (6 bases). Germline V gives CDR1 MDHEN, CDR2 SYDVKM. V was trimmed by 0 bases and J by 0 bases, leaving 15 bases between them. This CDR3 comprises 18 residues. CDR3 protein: CASSLWDSKIYSNQPQHF. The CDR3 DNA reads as TGTGCCAGCAGTTTATGGGACAGCAAAATCTATAGCAATCAGCCCCAGCATTTT.

CDR3 coding DNA: TGTGCCAGCAGTACCCCAGGGTTGAGGGCGAACACTGAAGCTTTCTTT. It is translated as CASSTPGLRANTEAFF. The gene calls are TRBV28 and TRBJ1-1; possibly TRBD1 for D (5 bases). Trimming left V 5 bases short and J 1 base short, with 17 bases between. This CDR3 is built from 16 residues. Looked up from germline, CDR1 is MDHEN and CDR2 is SYDVKM.

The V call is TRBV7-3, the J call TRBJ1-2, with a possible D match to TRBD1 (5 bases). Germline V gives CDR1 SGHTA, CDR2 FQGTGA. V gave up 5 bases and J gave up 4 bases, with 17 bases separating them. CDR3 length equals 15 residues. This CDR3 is CASSPDPSGTYGYTF. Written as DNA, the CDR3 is TGTGCCAGCAGCCCCGACCCTAGCGGGACCTATGGCTACACCTTC.

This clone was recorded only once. CDR3 region: CASSESIGNTDTQYF. CDR3 sequence (DNA): TGTGCCAGCAGTGAATCTATAGGGAACACAGATACGCAGTATTTT. V and J are TRBV25-1 and TRBJ2-3; the D is unclear. Trimming pared 1 base from V and 2 bases from J, leaving 10 bases between. The CDR3 totals 15 residues. Germline values: CDR1 MGHDK, CDR2 SYGVNS. Supplemented by reference TRBV25-1 and TRBJ2-3, the full variable domain reads EADIYQTPRYLVIGTGKKITLECSQTMGHDKMYWYQQDPGMELHLIHYSYGVNSTEKGDLSSESTVSRIRTEHFPLTLESARPSHTSQYLCASSESIGNTDTQYFGPGTRLTVL.

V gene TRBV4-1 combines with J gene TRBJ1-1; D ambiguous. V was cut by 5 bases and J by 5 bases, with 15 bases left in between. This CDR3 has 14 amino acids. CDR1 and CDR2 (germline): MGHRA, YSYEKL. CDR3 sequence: CASSNQEGGTEAFF. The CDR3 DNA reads TGCGCCAGCAGCAACCAAGAGGGAGGGACTGAAGCTTTCTTT.